This entry is about one TCR beta chain. These data are taken from a study of T cell changes during pregnancy in multiple sclerosis. Generated by immunoSEQ multiplex PCR, the TCRdb table keeps only in-frame clones and is missing some. The sample contains 84,000 or so clones, 94% of which appear only once. This sample comprised peripheral blood, obtained in the third trimester of pregnancy. The receptor's source is a female donor with multiple sclerosis, enrolled in a pregnancy study.

The CDR3 spells CASKVGTEQFF. The CDR3 DNA reads as TGTGCCAGCAAGGTGGGCACTGAGCAGTTCTTC. The rearrangement links TRBV2 to TRBJ2-1; D is uncertain. The CDR3 covers 11 residues. V lost 7 bases to trimming and J lost 9 bases, with 10 bases between them. Germline CDR1 is SNHLY and CDR2 is FYNNEI.